The clone carrying this T cell receptor (beta chain) was seen at least ten times. Its antigen remains unidentified. This specimen belongs to a study of human T cells and chemical hapten exposure. Study-level results: High-frequency TCRs, those above 1 in 1000, stayed the same after DPC sensitization.

Time point reported: patch test 2, 6 weeks after DPC sensitization. As for treatment: therapeutic diphenylcyclopropenone sensitization with weekly scalp DPC. TCRdb reprocessed the RACE reads with MiXCR, giving one entry per CDR3 protein. The profile shows roughly 96,000 distinct CDR3 sequences, 7.5% to 10% of them singletons. CDR3 length: 15 residues. Per the germline V gene, CDR1 is MNHEY and CDR2 is SMNVEV (reference sequence). V was pared by 6 bases and J by 3 bases, with 6 bases of the junction left unmatched. V gene TRBV27 combines with J gene TRBJ2-1, with 9 bases fitting TRBD1. The input for sequencing was whole blood, taken in connection with sensitization to the hapten diphenylcyclopropenone (DPC). The sequence derives from a woman aged 40 to 50 with alopecia areata. Some clones in this sample may be carry-over from other donors' samples. Written as DNA, the CDR3 is TGTGCCAGCAGCCCCGGGACAGGGTACTACAATGAGCAGTTCTTC. Translation: CASSPGTGYYNEQFF.